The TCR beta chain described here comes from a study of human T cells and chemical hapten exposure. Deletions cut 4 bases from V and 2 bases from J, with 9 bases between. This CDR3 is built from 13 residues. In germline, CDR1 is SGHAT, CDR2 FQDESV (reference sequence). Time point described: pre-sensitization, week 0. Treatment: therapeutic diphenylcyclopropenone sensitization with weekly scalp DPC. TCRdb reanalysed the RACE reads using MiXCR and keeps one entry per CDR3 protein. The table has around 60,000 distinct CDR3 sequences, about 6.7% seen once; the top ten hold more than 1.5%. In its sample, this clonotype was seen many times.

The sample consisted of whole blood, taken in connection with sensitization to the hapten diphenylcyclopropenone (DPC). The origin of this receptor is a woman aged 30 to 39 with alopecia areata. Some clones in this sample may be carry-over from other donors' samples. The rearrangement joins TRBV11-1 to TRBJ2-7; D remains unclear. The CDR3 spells CASSSAPTYEQYF. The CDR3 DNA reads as TGTGCCAGCAGCTCCGCACCTACCTACGAGCAGTACTTC.